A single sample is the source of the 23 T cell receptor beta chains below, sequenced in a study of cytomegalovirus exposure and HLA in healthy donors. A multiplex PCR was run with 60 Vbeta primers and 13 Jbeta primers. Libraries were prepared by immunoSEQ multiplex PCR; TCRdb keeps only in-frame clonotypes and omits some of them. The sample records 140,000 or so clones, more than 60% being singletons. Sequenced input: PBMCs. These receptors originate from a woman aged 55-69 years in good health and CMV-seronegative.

The CDR3 sequence: CASSFVTGNEQYF. The DNA for the CDR3 is TGTGCCAGCAGCTTCGTGACAGGGAACGAGCAGTACTTC. V and J are TRBV5-4 and TRBJ2-7; TRBD1 matches 7 bases. The V gene's germline CDR1 is SGHNT and CDR2 YYREEE (reference sequence). CDR3 length: 13 amino acids. V trimming: 2 bases; J trimming: 5 bases; junction bases outside the gene matches: 4.

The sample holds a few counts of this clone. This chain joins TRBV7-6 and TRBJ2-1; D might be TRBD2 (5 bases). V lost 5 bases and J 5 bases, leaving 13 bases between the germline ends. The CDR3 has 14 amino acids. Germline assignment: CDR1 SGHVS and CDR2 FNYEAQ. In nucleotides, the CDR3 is TGTGCCAGCAGCCGGACTTTCCCACACAATGAGCAGTTCTTC. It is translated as CASSRTFPHNEQFF.

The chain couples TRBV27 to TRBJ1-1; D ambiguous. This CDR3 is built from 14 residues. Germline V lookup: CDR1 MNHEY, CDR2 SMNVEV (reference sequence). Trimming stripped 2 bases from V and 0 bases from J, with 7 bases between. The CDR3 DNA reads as TGTGCCAGCAGTTTAACAGCCTTGAACACTGAAGCTTTCTTT. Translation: CASSLTALNTEAFF.

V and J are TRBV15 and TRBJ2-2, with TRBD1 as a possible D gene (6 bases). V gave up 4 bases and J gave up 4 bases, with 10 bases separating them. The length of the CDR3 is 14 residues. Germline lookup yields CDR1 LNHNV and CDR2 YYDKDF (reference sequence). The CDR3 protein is CATSNRVGTGELFF. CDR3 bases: TGTGCCACCAGCAACAGGGTGGGCACCGGGGAGCTGTTTTTT.

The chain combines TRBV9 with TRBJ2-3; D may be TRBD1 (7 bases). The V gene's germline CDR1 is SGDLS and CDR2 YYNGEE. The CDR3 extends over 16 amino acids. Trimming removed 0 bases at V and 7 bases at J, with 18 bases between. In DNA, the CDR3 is TGTGCCAGCAGCGTAGCTCCTAGCGTAGGGGGCAATACGCAGTATTTT. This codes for CASSVAPSVGGNTQYF.

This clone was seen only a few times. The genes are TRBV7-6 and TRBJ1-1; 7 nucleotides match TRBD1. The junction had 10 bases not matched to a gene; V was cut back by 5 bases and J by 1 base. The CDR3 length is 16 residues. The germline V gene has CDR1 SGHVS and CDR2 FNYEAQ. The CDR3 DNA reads TGTGCCAGCAGCCAAACGACAGGGAAGAGGAACACTGAAGCTTTCTTT. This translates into CASSQTTGKRNTEAFF.

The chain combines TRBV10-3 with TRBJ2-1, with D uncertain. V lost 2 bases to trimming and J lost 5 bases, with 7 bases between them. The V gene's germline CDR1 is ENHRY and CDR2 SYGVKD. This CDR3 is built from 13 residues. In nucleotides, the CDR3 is TGTGCCATCAGTGAGCTAGGTGACAATGAGCAGTTCTTC. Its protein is CAISELGDNEQFF.

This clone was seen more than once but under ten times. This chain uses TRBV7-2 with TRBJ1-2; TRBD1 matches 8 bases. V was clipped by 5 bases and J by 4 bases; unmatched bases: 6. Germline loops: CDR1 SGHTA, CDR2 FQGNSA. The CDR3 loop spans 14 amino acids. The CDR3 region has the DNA TGTGCCAGCAGCCTATCTCAGGGGGCCTATGGCTACACCTTC. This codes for CASSLSQGAYGYTF.

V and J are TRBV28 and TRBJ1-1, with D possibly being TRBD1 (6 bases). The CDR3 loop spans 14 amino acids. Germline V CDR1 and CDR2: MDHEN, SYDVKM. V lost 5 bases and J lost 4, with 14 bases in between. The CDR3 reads CASSETGPATEAFF. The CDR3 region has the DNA TGTGCCAGCAGTGAGACAGGTCCCGCCACTGAAGCTTTCTTT.

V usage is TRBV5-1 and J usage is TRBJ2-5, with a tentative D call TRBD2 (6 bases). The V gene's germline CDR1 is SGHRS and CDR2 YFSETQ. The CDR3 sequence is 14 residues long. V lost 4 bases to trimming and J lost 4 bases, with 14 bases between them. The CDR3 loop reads CASSRDWGTETQYF. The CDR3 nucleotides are TGCGCCAGCAGCAGGGACTGGGGAACAGAGACCCAGTACTTC.

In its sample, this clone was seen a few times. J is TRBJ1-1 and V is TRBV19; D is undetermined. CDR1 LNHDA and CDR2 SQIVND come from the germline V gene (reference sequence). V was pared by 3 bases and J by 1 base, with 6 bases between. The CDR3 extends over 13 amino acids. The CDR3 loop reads CASSIRGNTEAFF. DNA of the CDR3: TGTGCCAGTAGTATTAGAGGGAACACTGAAGCTTTCTTT.

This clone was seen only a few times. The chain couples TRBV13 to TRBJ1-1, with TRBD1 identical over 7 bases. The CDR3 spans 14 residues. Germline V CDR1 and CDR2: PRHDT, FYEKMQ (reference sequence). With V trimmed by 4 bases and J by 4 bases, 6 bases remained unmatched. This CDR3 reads CASSSLTGSTEAFF. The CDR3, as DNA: TGTGCCAGCAGCTCCCTGACAGGGAGCACTGAAGCTTTCTTT.

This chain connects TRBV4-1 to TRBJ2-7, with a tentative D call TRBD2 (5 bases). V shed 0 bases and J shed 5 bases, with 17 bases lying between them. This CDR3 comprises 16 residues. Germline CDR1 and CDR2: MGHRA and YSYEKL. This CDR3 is CASSQDPPTPGNEQYF. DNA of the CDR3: TGCGCCAGCAGCCAAGATCCCCCCACCCCGGGAAACGAGCAGTACTTC.

The CDR3 reads CASSRGGTGGYEQYF. The CDR3 DNA is TGCGCCAGCAGCCGTGGGGGGACAGGGGGCTACGAGCAGTACTTC. V is TRBV5-1 and J is TRBJ2-7; TRBD1 matches 11 bases. Germline V gene lookup returns CDR1 SGHRS and CDR2 YFSETQ. V lost 4 bases to trimming and J lost 3 bases; unmatched junction nucleotides: 6. The CDR3 is 15 residues long.

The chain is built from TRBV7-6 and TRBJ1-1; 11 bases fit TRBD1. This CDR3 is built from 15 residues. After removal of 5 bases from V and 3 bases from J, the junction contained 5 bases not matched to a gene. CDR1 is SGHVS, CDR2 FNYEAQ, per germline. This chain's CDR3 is CASSGGTGGYTEAFF. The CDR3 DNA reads TGTGCCAGCAGCGGGGGGACAGGGGGTTACACTGAAGCTTTCTTT.

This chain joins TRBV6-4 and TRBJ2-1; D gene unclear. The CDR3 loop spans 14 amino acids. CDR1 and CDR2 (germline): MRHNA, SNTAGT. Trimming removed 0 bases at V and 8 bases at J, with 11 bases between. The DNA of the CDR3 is TGTGCCAGCAGTGACTCTGGCGGTCGGGATGAGCAGTTCTTC. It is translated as CASSDSGGRDEQFF.

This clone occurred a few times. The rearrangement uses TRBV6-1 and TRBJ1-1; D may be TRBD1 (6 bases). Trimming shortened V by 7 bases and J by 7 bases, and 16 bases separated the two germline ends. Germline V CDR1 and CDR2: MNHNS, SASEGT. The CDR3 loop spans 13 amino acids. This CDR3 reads CASKLTQGIEAFF. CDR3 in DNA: TGTGCCAGCAAGCTAACGCAGGGGATTGAAGCTTTCTTT.

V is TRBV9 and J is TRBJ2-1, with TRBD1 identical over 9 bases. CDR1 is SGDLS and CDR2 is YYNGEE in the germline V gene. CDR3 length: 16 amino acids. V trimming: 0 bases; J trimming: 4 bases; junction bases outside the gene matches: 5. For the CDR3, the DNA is TGTGCCAGCAGCGTAGGGGTAGGGACAGGGTACAATGAGCAGTTCTTC. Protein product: CASSVGVGTGYNEQFF.

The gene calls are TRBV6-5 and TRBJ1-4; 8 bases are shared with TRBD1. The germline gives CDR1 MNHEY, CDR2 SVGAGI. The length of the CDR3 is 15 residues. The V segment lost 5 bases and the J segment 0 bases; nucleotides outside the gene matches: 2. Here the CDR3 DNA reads TGTGCCAGCAGTCCGACAGGGGCAACTAATGAAAAACTGTTTTTT. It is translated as CASSPTGATNEKLFF.

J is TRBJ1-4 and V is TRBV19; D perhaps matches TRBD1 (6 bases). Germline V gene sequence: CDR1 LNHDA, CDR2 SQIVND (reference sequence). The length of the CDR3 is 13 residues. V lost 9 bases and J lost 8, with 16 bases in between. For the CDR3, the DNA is TGTGCCAGCCCGCCGGGGGGGCGGGAAAAACTGTTTTTT. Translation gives CASPPGGREKLFF.

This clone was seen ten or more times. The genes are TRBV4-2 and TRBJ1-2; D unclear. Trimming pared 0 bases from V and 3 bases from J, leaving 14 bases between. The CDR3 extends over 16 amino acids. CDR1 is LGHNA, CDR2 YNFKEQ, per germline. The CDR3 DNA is TGTGCCAGCAGCCAAGAGTTGGGAGGAATTGACTATGGCTACACCTTC. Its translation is CASSQELGGIDYGYTF.

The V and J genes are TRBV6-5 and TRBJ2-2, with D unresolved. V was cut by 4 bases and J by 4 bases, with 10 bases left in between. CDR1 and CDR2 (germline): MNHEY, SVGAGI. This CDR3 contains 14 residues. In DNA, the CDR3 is TGTGCCAGCAGTTTCGTCTTGAGCACCGGGGAGCTGTTTTTT. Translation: CASSFVLSTGELFF.

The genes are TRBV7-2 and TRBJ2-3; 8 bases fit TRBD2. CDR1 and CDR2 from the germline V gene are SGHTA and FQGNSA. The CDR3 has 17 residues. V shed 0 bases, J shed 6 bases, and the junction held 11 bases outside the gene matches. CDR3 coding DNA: TGTGCCAGCAGCTTAGCGGGGACTAGGGTACATATCGATACGCAGTATTTT. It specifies CASSLAGTRVHIDTQYF.